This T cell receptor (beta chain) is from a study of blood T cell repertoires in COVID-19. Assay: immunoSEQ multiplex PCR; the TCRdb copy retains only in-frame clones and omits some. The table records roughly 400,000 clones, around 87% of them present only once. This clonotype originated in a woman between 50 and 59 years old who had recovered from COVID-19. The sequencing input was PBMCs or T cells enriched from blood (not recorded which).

CDR3 bases: TGTGCCAGCAGCTTCCCAGTGAACACCGGGGAGCTGTTTTTT. It is translated as CASSFPVNTGELFF. The rearrangement joins TRBV7-9 to TRBJ2-2, with unresolved D. Per germline, CDR1 SEHNR and CDR2 FQNEAQ (reference sequence). V was cut by 3 bases and J by 1 base, with 6 bases left in between. This CDR3 contains 14 residues.